These T cell receptor beta chains were read from a single sample in a study of blood T cell repertoires in COVID-19. Sequenced by immunoSEQ multiplex PCR; TCRdb stores in-frame clones only, minus some. Here the sample spans 380,000 or so clones, approximately 87% being singletons. Material for sequencing was PBMCs or T cells enriched from blood (not recorded which). These receptors were taken from a young man who had recovered from COVID-19. Both conserved end residues are part of each CDR3.

v_gene: TRBV6-5
j_gene: TRBJ1-1
CDR3aa: CAISTGNTEAFF

v_gene: TRBV7-2
j_gene: TRBJ2-4
CDR3aa: CASSLLGGYIQYF

v_gene: TRBV4-3
j_gene: TRBJ1-1
CDR3aa: CASSLKRLHTEAFF

v_gene: TRBV5-6
j_gene: TRBJ1-1
CDR3aa: CASSSSLRGTEAFF

v_gene: TRBV4-1
j_gene: TRBJ1-4
CDR3aa: CASSRTSQRDNEKLFF

v_gene: TRBV4-2
j_gene: TRBJ2-3
CDR3aa: CASSQTSGGRDTQYF

v_gene: TRBV4-1
j_gene: TRBJ1-2
CDR3aa: CASSPEDRGLNYGYTF

v_gene: TRBV10-1
j_gene: TRBJ2-4
CDR3aa: CASSESGGGGIQYF

v_gene: TRBV5-6
j_gene: TRBJ2-7
CDR3aa: CASSWGQRGRYEQYF

v_gene: TRBV18
j_gene: TRBJ1-2
CDR3aa: CASLQIPAQGNYGYTF

v_gene: TRBV27
j_gene: TRBJ2-1
CDR3aa: CASSFVGQGPYNEQFF

v_gene: TRBV6-4
j_gene: TRBJ2-3
CDR3aa: CASSERETDTQYF

v_gene: TRBV11-2
j_gene: TRBJ1-1
CDR3aa: CASSLGHRGAEAFF

v_gene: TRBV2
j_gene: TRBJ1-2
CDR3aa: CASSTQSYGYTF

v_gene: TRBV11-2
j_gene: TRBJ2-3
CDR3aa: CASSYLAGSSTDTQYF

v_gene: TRBV5-1
j_gene: TRBJ1-1
CDR3aa: CASSLGDREGTEAFF

v_gene: TRBV5-1
j_gene: TRBJ1-1
CDR3aa: CASSSFPNTQGGNTEAFF

v_gene: TRBV6-2/TRBV6-3
j_gene: TRBJ2-7
CDR3aa: CASSMTGTYEQYF

v_gene: TRBV9
j_gene: TRBJ1-4
CDR3aa: CASSVGQGAREKLFF

v_gene: TRBV14
j_gene: TRBJ1-3
CDR3aa: CASSPGGRRYSGNTIYF

v_gene: TRBV15
j_gene: TRBJ1-1
CDR3aa: CATSSQEGVQHTEAFF

v_gene: TRBV5-6
j_gene: TRBJ1-4
CDR3aa: CASSAPRVDTNEKLFF

v_gene: TRBV7-9
j_gene: TRBJ2-5
CDR3aa: CASSPGDWREETQYF

v_gene: TRBV5-1
j_gene: TRBJ2-3
CDR3aa: CASSPRPGLAGGRPDTQYF

v_gene: TRBV28
j_gene: TRBJ1-4
CDR3aa: CASSFWTGNEKLFF

v_gene: TRBV5-3
j_gene: TRBJ2-2
CDR3aa: CARSLRGPTGELFF

v_gene: TRBV15
j_gene: TRBJ1-5
CDR3aa: CATSRSRTTGLSQPQHF

v_gene: TRBV7-9
j_gene: TRBJ1-1
CDR3aa: CASSSLTEAFF

v_gene: TRBV5-5
j_gene: TRBJ1-1
CDR3aa: CASSLFQGAGTEAFF

v_gene: TRBV4-1
j_gene: TRBJ1-1
CDR3aa: CASSPEDGLLNTEAFF

v_gene: TRBV7-2
j_gene: TRBJ2-3
CDR3aa: CASSLEVGADTQYF

v_gene: TRBV6-5
j_gene: TRBJ1-2
CDR3aa: CASTQLYGYTF

v_gene: TRBV4-2
j_gene: TRBJ1-1
CDR3aa: CASSQDTGIEAFF

v_gene: TRBV7-2
j_gene: TRBJ2-5
CDR3aa: CASSKRDRGRETQYF

v_gene: TRBV19
j_gene: TRBJ2-7
CDR3aa: CASSRFTSGGYYEQYF

v_gene: TRBV11-2
j_gene: TRBJ2-2
CDR3aa: CASNPGTGYTNTGELFF

v_gene: TRBV19
j_gene: TRBJ2-7
CDR3aa: CASSRQGSYYEQYF

v_gene: TRBV6-2/TRBV6-3
j_gene: TRBJ2-5
CDR3aa: CASSYGGALETQYF

v_gene: TRBV18
j_gene: TRBJ1-1
CDR3aa: CASSLSRDRVTGFLAFF

v_gene: TRBV7-9
j_gene: TRBJ2-3
CDR3aa: CASSLEGGGTDTQYF

v_gene: TRBV7-9
j_gene: TRBJ2-2
CDR3aa: CASSWGSQGELFF

v_gene: TRBV11-2
j_gene: TRBJ1-1
CDR3aa: CASSLVGRGAVNTEAFF

v_gene: TRBV12-5
j_gene: TRBJ1-1
CDR3aa: CASGWEMNTEAFF

v_gene: TRBV5-1
j_gene: TRBJ1-2
CDR3aa: CASRQGAYGYTF

v_gene: TRBV2
j_gene: TRBJ1-1
CDR3aa: CASSGQLKNTEAFF

v_gene: TRBV6-5
j_gene: TRBJ1-1
CDR3aa: CASSYDSRMNTEAFF

v_gene: TRBV9
j_gene: TRBJ1-1
CDR3aa: CASSVGGGAEAFF

v_gene: TRBV7-8
j_gene: TRBJ1-2
CDR3aa: CASTIERNYGYTF

v_gene: TRBV11-2
j_gene: TRBJ1-2
CDR3aa: CASSDGQGGNGYTF

v_gene: TRBV10-2
j_gene: TRBJ2-5
CDR3aa: CASRDSGGYMETQYF

v_gene: TRBV27
j_gene: TRBJ1-2
CDR3aa: CASSLAPGHIGGNGYTF

v_gene: TRBV5-1
j_gene: TRBJ2-1
CDR3aa: CASSLGPLRGNEQFF

v_gene: TRBV20-1
j_gene: TRBJ1-2
CDR3aa: CSASRQGLSGYTF

v_gene: TRBV6-1
j_gene: TRBJ1-2
CDR3aa: CASSEFGRDSSGYTF

v_gene: TRBV5-4
j_gene: TRBJ1-2
CDR3aa: CASSFRTFAPNYGYTF

v_gene: TRBV7-2
j_gene: TRBJ1-1
CDR3aa: CASSFAGAGGTEAFF

v_gene: TRBV4-2
j_gene: TRBJ1-1
CDR3aa: CASSRGQANTEAFF